The present T cell receptor (beta chain) was sequenced within a study of blood T cells in healthy people across ages. Through a sample-barcoded 5' primer and a J-beta primer mix, a second PCR was run for about 6 to 11 cycles. TCRdb reanalysed the 5' RACE reads using MiXCR and keeps one entry per CDR3 protein. The table includes 550,000 to 800,000 distinct CDR3 sequences, about 34% detected once. This clonotype was observed at least ten times. The V gene's germline CDR1 is SGHTA and CDR2 FQGNSA. The CDR3 length is 14 residues. Deletions cut 6 bases from V and 4 bases from J, with 15 bases between. Specimen: blood. This TCR came from a woman older than 75 in good health. J is TRBJ1-1 and V is TRBV7-2; possible D gene TRBD1, 6 bases. CDR3 sequence (DNA): TGTGCCAGCAGTTTGGACGGGGGCGGCACTGAAGCTTTCTTT. Its translation is CASSLDGGGTEAFF.